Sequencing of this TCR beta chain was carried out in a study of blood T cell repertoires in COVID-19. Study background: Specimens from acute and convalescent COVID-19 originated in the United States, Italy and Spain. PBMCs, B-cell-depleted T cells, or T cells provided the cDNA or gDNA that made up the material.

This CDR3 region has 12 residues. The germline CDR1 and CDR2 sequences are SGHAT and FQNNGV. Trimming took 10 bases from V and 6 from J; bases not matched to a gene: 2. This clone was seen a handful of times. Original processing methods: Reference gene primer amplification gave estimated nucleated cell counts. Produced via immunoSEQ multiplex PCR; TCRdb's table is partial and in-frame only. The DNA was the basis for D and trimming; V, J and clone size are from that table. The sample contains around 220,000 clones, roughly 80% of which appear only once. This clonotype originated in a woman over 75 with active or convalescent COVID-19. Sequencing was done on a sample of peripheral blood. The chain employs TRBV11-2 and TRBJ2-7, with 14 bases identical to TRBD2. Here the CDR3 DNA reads TGTGCCACTGGACTAGCGGGAGGCGAGCAGTACTTC. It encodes CATGLAGGEQYF.